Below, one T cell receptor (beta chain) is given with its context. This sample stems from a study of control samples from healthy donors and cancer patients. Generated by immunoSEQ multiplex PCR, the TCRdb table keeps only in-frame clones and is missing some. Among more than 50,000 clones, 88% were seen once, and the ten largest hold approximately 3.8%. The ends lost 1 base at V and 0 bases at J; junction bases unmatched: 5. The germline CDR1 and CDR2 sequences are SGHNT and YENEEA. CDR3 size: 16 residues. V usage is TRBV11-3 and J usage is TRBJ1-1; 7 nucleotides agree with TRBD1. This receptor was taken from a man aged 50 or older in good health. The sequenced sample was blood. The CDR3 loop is CASSLGWTGLNTEAFF. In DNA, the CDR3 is TGTGCCAGCAGCTTAGGCTGGACAGGCTTGAACACTGAAGCTTTCTTT.